Listed below are T cell receptor beta chains from one sample, sequenced in a study of T cell changes during pregnancy in multiple sclerosis. The data were produced by immunoSEQ multiplex PCR, yet TCRdb's version contains in-frame clones alone and is incomplete. The table has about 81,000 clones, roughly 93% seen once. The sequencing here drew on peripheral blood, taken in the third trimester of pregnancy. Receptors originate from a female donor in good health, enrolled as a control in a pregnancy study. The CDR3 runs from the conserved cysteine through the conserved F or W. A D gene is named only where the DNA matches it firmly. For some rows the clone size is stated as once, few or many, or as a class when expanded; others skip it.

clone_size: NA
j_call: TRBJ2-1
d_call: TRBD2
v_call: TRBV28
cdr3_aa: CASSPPGLSIDEQFF
cdr3_nt: TGTGCCAGCAGCCCACCGGGACTATCGATCGATGAGCAGTTCTTC

clone_size: once
j_call: TRBJ2-1
d_call: TRBD2
v_call: TRBV7-8
cdr3_aa: CASSLAPRTSGNEQFF
cdr3_nt: TGTGCCAGCAGCTTAGCGCCCAGGACTAGCGGCAATGAGCAGTTCTTC

clone_size: NA
j_call: TRBJ2-1
d_call: TRBD2
v_call: TRBV19
cdr3_aa: CASSIGTSGMDEQFF
cdr3_nt: TGTGCCAGTAGTATAGGGACTAGCGGGATGGATGAGCAGTTCTTC

clone_size: NA
j_call: TRBJ1-5
d_call: NA
v_call: TRBV28
cdr3_aa: CASSTGNNQPQHF
cdr3_nt: TGTGCCAGCAGCACCGGGAACAATCAGCCCCAGCATTTT

clone_size: NA
j_call: TRBJ2-5
d_call: NA
v_call: TRBV23-1
cdr3_aa: CASLQETQYF
cdr3_nt: TGCGCCAGCCTCCAAGAGACCCAGTACTTC

clone_size: NA
j_call: TRBJ2-5
d_call: NA
v_call: TRBV21-1
cdr3_aa: CASSKRTSGRETQYF
cdr3_nt: TGTGCCAGCAGCAAAAGGACTAGCGGGAGAGAGACCCAGTACTTC

clone_size: NA
j_call: TRBJ2-5
d_call: TRBD1
v_call: TRBV5-5
cdr3_aa: CASSPDRGQTQYF
cdr3_nt: TGTGCCAGCAGCCCTGACAGGGGACAGACCCAGTACTTC

clone_size: NA
j_call: TRBJ1-5
d_call: NA
v_call: TRBV5-5
cdr3_aa: CASSLGRAQPQHF
cdr3_nt: TGTGCCAGCAGCTTGGGCAGGGCTCAGCCCCAGCATTTT

clone_size: NA
j_call: TRBJ2-1
d_call: NA
v_call: TRBV11-1
cdr3_aa: CASSLVRISYNEQFF
cdr3_nt: TGTGCCAGCAGCTTAGTGCGGATCTCCTACAATGAGCAGTTCTTC

clone_size: NA
j_call: TRBJ2-3
d_call: NA
v_call: TRBV11-2
cdr3_aa: CASSLTPVTDTQYF
cdr3_nt: TGTGCCAGCAGCCTCACCCCGGTCACAGATACGCAGTATTTT

clone_size: NA
j_call: TRBJ2-7
d_call: TRBD1
v_call: TRBV7-7
cdr3_aa: CASSPQTGAAYEQYF
cdr3_nt: TGTGCCAGCAGCCCGCAGACAGGGGCAGCCTACGAGCAGTACTTC

clone_size: NA
j_call: TRBJ2-6
d_call: NA
v_call: TRBV2
cdr3_aa: CASGQGSGANVLTF
cdr3_nt: TGTGCCAGCGGCCAGGGTTCAGGTGCCAACGTCCTGACTTTC

clone_size: NA
j_call: TRBJ2-7
d_call: NA
v_call: TRBV5-8
cdr3_aa: CASSLGTGRGGYEQYF
cdr3_nt: TGTGCCAGCAGCTTGGGGACCGGAAGGGGTGGCTACGAGCAGTACTTC

clone_size: NA
j_call: TRBJ1-4
d_call: NA
v_call: TRBV6-1
cdr3_aa: CASSPTVTNEKLFF
cdr3_nt: TGTGCCAGCAGTCCAACAGTTACTAATGAAAAACTGTTTTTT

clone_size: NA
j_call: TRBJ2-3
d_call: NA
v_call: TRBV5-1
cdr3_aa: CASSPSTDTQYF
cdr3_nt: TGCGCCAGCAGCCCCTCCACAGATACGCAGTATTTT

clone_size: NA
j_call: TRBJ2-1
d_call: NA
v_call: TRBV30
cdr3_aa: CAWMGGKDSNEQFF
cdr3_nt: TGTGCCTGGATGGGCGGGAAGGACTCGAATGAGCAGTTCTTC

clone_size: NA
j_call: TRBJ2-7
d_call: TRBD1
v_call: TRBV10-3
cdr3_aa: CAVRPGQDPYEQYF
cdr3_nt: TGTGCCGTTCGTCCGGGACAGGACCCCTACGAGCAGTACTTC

clone_size: NA
j_call: TRBJ2-1
d_call: TRBD2
v_call: TRBV6-1
cdr3_aa: CASSESSGIYNEQFF
cdr3_nt: TGTGCCAGCAGTGAATCTAGCGGGATTTACAATGAGCAGTTCTTC

clone_size: NA
j_call: TRBJ1-4
d_call: TRBD1
v_call: TRBV6-1
cdr3_aa: CASSEWTGEEKLFF
cdr3_nt: TGTGCCAGCAGTGAATGGACAGGCGAGGAAAAACTGTTTTTT

clone_size: NA
j_call: TRBJ1-5
d_call: TRBD1
v_call: TRBV9
cdr3_aa: CASSTGTANQPQHF
cdr3_nt: TGTGCCAGCTCCACCGGGACAGCTAATCAGCCCCAGCATTTT

clone_size: NA
j_call: TRBJ2-5
d_call: TRBD1
v_call: TRBV28
cdr3_aa: CASSPIGTVLETQYF
cdr3_nt: TGTGCCAGCAGTCCCATTGGGACAGTGCTTGAGACCCAGTACTTC

clone_size: NA
j_call: TRBJ2-3
d_call: NA
v_call: TRBV13
cdr3_aa: CASSTSTDTQYF
cdr3_nt: TGTGCCAGCAGCACAAGCACAGATACGCAGTATTTT

clone_size: NA
j_call: TRBJ2-5
d_call: NA
v_call: TRBV4-1
cdr3_aa: CASSQDGRAQETQYF
cdr3_nt: TGCGCCAGCAGCCAAGATGGGCGGGCCCAAGAGACCCAGTACTTC

clone_size: NA
j_call: TRBJ2-5
d_call: NA
v_call: TRBV5-1
cdr3_aa: CASSLLQGPQETQYF
cdr3_nt: TGCGCCAGCAGCTTGCTACAGGGTCCCCAAGAGACCCAGTACTTC

clone_size: NA
j_call: TRBJ2-2
d_call: TRBD1
v_call: TRBV28
cdr3_aa: CASRSGGHTGELFF
cdr3_nt: TGTGCCAGCAGATCAGGGGGTCACACCGGGGAGCTGTTTTTT

clone_size: NA
j_call: TRBJ2-5
d_call: TRBD2
v_call: TRBV14
cdr3_aa: CASSQGLGPQYF
cdr3_nt: TGTGCCAGCAGCCAGGGACTAGGTCCCCAGTACTTC

clone_size: NA
j_call: TRBJ2-2
d_call: NA
v_call: TRBV6-5
cdr3_aa: CASSQGFGIPGELFF
cdr3_nt: TGTGCCAGCAGTCAGGGGTTTGGTATCCCCGGGGAGCTGTTTTTT

clone_size: NA
j_call: TRBJ1-4
d_call: TRBD1
v_call: TRBV18
cdr3_aa: CASSPDRVGEKLFF
cdr3_nt: TGTGCCAGCTCACCCGACAGGGTCGGTGAAAAACTGTTTTTT

clone_size: NA
j_call: TRBJ1-2
d_call: NA
v_call: TRBV6-4
cdr3_aa: CASSDGQGQHYGYTF
cdr3_nt: TGTGCCAGCAGTGACGGGCAGGGCCAGCACTATGGCTACACCTTC

clone_size: once
j_call: TRBJ2-7
d_call: TRBD2
v_call: TRBV11-2
cdr3_aa: CASSLYLGRDRGEQYF
cdr3_nt: TGTGCCAGCAGCTTATACCTTGGGAGGGACCGGGGCGAGCAGTACTTC

clone_size: NA
j_call: TRBJ1-1
d_call: NA
v_call: TRBV29-1
cdr3_aa: CSVQDSMNTEAFF
cdr3_nt: TGCAGCGTTCAAGATTCAATGAACACTGAAGCTTTCTTT

clone_size: NA
j_call: TRBJ1-5
d_call: NA
v_call: TRBV6-5
cdr3_aa: CASSYRGGPNQPQHF
cdr3_nt: TGTGCCAGCAGTTACCGCGGCGGGCCGAATCAGCCCCAGCATTTT

clone_size: once
j_call: TRBJ2-1
d_call: NA
v_call: TRBV6-6
cdr3_aa: CASMDYTYNEQFF
cdr3_nt: TGTGCCAGCATGGACTATACCTACAATGAGCAGTTCTTC